This T cell receptor (beta chain) was documented in a study of T cell responses to AZD1222 COVID-19 vaccine. Trimming pared 3 bases from V and 1 base from J, leaving 7 bases between. The CDR3 extends over 14 amino acids. The germline CDR1 and CDR2 sequences are SNHLY and FYNNEI. Only in-frame clones appear in the TCRdb table, and some are missing; sequencing was by immunoSEQ multiplex PCR. The sample lists more than 100,000 clones, 75% to 90% seen once, with 20% to 25% in the top ten. The receptor comes from an adult in good health. Sequenced material: peripheral blood, taken on day 0 of AZD1222 vaccination. The chain couples TRBV2 to TRBJ1-5; no clear D. The CDR3 sequence is CASSDRNSNQPQHF. As DNA, the CDR3 is TGTGCCAGCAGTGATAGGAACAGCAATCAGCCCCAGCATTTT.